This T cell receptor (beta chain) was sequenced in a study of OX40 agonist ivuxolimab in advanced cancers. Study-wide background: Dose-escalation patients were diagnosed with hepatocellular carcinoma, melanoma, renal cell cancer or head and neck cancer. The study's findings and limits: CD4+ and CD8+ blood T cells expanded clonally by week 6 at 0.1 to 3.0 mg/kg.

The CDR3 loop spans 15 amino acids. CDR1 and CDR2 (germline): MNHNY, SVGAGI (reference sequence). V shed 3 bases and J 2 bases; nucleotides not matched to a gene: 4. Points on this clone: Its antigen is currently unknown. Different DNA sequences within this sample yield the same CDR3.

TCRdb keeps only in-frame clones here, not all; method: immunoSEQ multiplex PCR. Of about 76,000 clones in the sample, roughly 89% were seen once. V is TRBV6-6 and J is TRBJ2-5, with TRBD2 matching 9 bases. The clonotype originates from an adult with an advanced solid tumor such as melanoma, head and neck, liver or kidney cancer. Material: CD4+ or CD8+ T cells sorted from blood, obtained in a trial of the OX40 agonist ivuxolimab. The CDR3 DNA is TGTGCCAGCAGTTATGTGGCGGGAGGGCAAGAGACCCAGTACTTC. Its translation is CASSYVAGGQETQYF.